The TCR beta chain under discussion was sequenced for a study of blood T cell repertoires in COVID-19. CDR1 and CDR2 from the germline V gene are LGHNA and YNFKEQ. The CDR3 totals 18 residues. Trimming took 3 bases from V and 0 from J; bases not matched to a gene: 10. Sequencing used immunoSEQ multiplex PCR; TCRdb keeps in-frame clones, though not all of them. The sample includes fewer than 200,000 clones, about 85% seen only once; the top ten take 1.2%. The TCR comes from a man aged 55 to 70 who had recovered from COVID-19. The genes are TRBV4-2 and TRBJ1-3; 8 bases are a match to TRBD1. Sequenced: peripheral blood. As DNA, the CDR3 is TGTGCCAGCAGCCATTCCGACAGGGGACTACTCTCTGGAAACACCATATATTTT. It is translated as CASSHSDRGLLSGNTIYF.